The clone carrying this TCR beta chain ranks as medium-sized (0.01 to 0.1%). The target antigen is unknown. The record originates from a study of PD-1 blockade in classical Hodgkin lymphoma. Whole-study findings and limits: Possibly reflecting disease activity or prior therapy, repertoire differences have causes that remain undefined. Significant TCR diversity gains by C4D1 occurred in CD4+ but not CD8+ cells.

CDR3 length: 17 amino acids. Brentuximab vedotin exposure varied among the patients, all of whom had relapsed after autologous stem cell transplantation. Assay: immunoSEQ multiplex PCR; the TCRdb copy retains only in-frame clones and omits some. Here the sample spans more than 45,000 clones, approximately 70% being singletons. This clonotype originated in a human donor with classical Hodgkin lymphoma. The material was peripheral blood mononuclear cells (PBMCs), obtained at baseline. This sequence joins TRBV21-1 and TRBJ2-1; the D segment call TRBD2 is taken from the table without a DNA check. TRBV21-1 is a known pseudogene. The DNA for the CDR3 is TGTGCCAGCAGCAAAGCATGGGGGGTAAGCTCCTACAATGAGCAGTTCTTC. It codes for CASSKAWGVSSYNEQFF.